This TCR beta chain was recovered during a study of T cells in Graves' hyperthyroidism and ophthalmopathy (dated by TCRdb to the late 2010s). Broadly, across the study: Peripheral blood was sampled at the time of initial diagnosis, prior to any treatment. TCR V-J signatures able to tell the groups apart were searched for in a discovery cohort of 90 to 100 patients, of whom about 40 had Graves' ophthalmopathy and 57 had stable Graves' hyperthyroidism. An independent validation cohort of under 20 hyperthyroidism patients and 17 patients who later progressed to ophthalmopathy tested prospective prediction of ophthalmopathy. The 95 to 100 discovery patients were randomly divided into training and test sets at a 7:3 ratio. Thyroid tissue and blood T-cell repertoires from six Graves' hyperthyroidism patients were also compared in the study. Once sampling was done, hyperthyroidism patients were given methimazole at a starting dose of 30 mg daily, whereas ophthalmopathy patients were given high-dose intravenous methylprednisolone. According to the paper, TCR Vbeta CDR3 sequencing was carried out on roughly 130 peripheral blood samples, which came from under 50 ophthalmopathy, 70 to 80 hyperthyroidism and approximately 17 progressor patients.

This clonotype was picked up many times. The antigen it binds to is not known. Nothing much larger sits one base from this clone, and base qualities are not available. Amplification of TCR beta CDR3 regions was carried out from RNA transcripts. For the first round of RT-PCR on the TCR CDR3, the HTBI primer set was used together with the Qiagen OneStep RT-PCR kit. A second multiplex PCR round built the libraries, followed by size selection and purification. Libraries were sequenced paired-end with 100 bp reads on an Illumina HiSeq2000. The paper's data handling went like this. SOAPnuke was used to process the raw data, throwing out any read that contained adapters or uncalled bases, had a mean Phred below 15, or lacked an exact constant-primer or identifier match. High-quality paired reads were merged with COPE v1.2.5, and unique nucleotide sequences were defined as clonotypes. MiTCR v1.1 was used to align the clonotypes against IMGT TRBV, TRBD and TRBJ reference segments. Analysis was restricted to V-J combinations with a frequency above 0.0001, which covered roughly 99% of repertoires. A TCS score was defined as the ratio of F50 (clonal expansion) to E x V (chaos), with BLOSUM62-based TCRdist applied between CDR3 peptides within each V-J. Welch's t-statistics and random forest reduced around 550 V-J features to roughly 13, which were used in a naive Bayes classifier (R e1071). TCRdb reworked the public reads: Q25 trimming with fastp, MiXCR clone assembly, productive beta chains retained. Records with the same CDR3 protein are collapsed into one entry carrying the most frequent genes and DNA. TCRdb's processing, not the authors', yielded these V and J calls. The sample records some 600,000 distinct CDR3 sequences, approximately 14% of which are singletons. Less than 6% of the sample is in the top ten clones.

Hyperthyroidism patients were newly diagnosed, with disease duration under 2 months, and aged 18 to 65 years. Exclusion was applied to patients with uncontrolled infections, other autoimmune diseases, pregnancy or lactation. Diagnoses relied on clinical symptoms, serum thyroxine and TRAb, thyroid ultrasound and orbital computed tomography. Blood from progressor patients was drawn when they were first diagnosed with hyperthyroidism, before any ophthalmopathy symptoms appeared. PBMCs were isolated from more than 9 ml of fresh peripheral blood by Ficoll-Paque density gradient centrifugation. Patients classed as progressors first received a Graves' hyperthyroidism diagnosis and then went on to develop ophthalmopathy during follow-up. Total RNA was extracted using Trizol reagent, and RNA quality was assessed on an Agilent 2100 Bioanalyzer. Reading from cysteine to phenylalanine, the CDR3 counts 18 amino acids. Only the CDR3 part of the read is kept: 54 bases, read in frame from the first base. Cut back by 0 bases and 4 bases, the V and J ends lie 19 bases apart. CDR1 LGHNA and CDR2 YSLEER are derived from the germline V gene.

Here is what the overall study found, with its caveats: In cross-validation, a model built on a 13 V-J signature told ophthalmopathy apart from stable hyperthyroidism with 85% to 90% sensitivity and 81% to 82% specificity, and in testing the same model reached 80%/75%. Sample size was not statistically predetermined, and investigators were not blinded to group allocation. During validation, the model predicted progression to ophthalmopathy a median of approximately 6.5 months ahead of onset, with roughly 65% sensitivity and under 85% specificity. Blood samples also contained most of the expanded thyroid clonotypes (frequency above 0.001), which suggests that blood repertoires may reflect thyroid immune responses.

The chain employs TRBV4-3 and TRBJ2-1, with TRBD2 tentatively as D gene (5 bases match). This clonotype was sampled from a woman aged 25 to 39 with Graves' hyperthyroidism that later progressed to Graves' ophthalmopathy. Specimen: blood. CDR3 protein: CASSQDSLALEAYNEQFF. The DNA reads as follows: TGCGCCAGCAGCCAAGATAGCCTAGCCCTTGAAGCATACAATGAGCAGTTCTTC.